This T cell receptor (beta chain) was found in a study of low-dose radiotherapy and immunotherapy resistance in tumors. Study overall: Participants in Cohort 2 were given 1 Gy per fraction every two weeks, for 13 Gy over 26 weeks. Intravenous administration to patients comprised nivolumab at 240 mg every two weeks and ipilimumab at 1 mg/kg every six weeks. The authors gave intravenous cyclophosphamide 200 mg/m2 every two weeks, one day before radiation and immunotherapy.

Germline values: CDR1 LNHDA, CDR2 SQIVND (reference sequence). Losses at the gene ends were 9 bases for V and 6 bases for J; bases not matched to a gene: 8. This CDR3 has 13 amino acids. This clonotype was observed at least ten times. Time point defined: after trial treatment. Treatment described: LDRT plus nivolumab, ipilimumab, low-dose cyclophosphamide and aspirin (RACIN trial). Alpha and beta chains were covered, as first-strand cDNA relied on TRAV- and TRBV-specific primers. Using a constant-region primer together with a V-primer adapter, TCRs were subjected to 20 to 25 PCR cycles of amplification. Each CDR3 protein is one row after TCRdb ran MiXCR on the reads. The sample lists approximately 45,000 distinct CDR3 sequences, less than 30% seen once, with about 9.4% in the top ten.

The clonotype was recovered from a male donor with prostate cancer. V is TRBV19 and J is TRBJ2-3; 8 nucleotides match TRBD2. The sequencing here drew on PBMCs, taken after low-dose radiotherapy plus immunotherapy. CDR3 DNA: TGTGCCAGCCGAGCGGGAGCGAGGGATACGCAGTATTTT. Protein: CASRAGARDTQYF.